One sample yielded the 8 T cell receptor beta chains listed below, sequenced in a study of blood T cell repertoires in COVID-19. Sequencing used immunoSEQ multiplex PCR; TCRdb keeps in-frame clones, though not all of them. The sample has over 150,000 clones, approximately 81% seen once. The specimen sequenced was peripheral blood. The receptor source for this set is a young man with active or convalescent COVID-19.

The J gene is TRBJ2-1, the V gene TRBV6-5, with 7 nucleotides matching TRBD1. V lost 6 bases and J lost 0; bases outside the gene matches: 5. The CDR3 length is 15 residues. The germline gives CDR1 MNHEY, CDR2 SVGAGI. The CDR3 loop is CASSLDRSSYNEQFF. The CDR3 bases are TGTGCCAGCAGCTTGGACAGGAGCTCCTACAATGAGCAGTTCTTC.

CDR3 sequence: CASSEAMGVETQYF. The CDR3 DNA follows: TGTGCCAGCAGTGAAGCGATGGGAGTGGAGACCCAGTACTTC. The chain is built from TRBV6-1 and TRBJ2-5, with a tentative D call TRBD2 (5 bases). Germline values: CDR1 MNHNS, CDR2 SASEGT. Trimming removed 0 bases at V and 5 bases at J, with 10 bases between. The CDR3 runs to 14 residues.

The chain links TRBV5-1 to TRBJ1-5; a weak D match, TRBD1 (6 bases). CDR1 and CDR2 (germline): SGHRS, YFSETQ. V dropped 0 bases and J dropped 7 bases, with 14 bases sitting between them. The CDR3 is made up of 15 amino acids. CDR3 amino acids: CASSLDTGSRQPQHF. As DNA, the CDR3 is TGCGCCAGCAGCTTGGATACAGGGTCGAGGCAGCCCCAGCATTTT.

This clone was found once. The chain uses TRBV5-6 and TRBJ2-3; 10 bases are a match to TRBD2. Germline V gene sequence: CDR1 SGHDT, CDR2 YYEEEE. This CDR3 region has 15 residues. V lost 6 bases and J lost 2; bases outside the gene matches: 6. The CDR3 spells CASIKAGGVTDTQYF. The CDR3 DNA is TGTGCCAGCATCAAAGCGGGAGGGGTCACAGATACGCAGTATTTT. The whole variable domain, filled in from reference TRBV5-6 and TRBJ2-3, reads DAGVTQSPTHLIKTRGQQVTLRCSPKSGHDTVSWYQQALGQGPQFIFQYYEEEERQRGNFPDRFSGHQFPNYSSELNVNALLLGDSALYLCASIKAGGVTDTQYFGPGTRLTVL.

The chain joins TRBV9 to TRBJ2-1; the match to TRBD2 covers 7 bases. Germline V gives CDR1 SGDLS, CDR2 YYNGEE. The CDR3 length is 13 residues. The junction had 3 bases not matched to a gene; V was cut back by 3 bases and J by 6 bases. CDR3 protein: CASSARTSNEQFF. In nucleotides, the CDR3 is TGTGCCAGCAGCGCACGGACTAGCAATGAGCAGTTCTTC.

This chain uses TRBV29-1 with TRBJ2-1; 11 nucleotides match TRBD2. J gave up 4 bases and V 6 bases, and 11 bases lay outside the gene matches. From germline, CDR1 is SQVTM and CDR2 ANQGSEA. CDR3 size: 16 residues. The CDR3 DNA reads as TGCAGCGTCCGTACTGCAGGACTAGCGGGTTACAATGAGCAGTTCTTC. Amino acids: CSVRTAGLAGYNEQFF.

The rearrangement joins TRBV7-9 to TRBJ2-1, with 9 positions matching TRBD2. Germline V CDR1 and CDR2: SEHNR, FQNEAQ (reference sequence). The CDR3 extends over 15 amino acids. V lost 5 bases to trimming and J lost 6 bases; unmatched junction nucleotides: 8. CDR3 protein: CASSPGLARVNEQFF. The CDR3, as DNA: TGTGCCAGCAGCCCGGGACTAGCAAGGGTCAATGAGCAGTTCTTC. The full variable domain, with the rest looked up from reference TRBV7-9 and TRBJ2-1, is DTGVSQNPRHKITKRGQNVTFRCDPISEHNRLYWYRQTLGQGPEFLTYFQNEAQLEKSRLLSDRFSAERPKGSFSTLEIQRTEQGDSAMYLCASSPGLARVNEQFFGPGTRLTVL.

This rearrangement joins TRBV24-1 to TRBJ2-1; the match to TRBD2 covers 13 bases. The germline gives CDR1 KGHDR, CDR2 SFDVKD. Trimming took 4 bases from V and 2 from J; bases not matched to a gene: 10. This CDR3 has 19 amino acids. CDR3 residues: CATSDAGGLAGNTYNEQFF. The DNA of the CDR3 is TGTGCCACCAGTGACGCCGGGGGACTAGCGGGAAATACCTACAATGAGCAGTTCTTC.